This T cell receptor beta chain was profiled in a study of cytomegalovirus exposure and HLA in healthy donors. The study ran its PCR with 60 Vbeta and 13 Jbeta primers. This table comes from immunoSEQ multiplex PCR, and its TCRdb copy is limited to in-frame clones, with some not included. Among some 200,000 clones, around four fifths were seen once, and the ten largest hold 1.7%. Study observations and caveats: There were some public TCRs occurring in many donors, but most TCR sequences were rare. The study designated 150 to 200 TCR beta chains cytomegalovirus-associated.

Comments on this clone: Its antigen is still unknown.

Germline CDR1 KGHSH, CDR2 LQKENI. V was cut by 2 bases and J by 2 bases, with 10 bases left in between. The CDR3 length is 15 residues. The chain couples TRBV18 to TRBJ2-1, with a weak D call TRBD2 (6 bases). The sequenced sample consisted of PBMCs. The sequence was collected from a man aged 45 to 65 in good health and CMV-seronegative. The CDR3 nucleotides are TGTGCCAGCTCACCAGTGGGGGGAGCCTACAATGAGCAGTTCTTC. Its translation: CASSPVGGAYNEQFF.